This T cell receptor beta chain was observed in a study of cytomegalovirus exposure and HLA in healthy donors. Background on the study: The 120 validation repertoires matched the approximately 700 first-cohort repertoires in platform, a later analysis reported.

CDR3 length: 15 residues. The V gene's germline CDR1 is SGHTA and CDR2 FQGNSA. Trimming cost V 5 bases and J 4 bases, with 18 bases left between them. A word on this clone: As yet, its antigen is unknown.

Findings and limits, study-wide: Subsequent analysis found a tendency for first-cohort TCR clusters to co-occur within the 120 or so validation repertoires. The dataset shows that most TCR sequences were rare, while some public TCRs occurred in many donors.

Some clones are missing from TCRdb's copy, which holds only in-frame ones; the method was immunoSEQ multiplex PCR. The sample has under 200,000 clones, approximately 86% seen once. The V call is TRBV7-2, the J call TRBJ2-7, with a tentative D call TRBD1 (6 bases). The sequence came from a woman under 30 in good health and CMV-seronegative. Specimen: PBMCs. The CDR3 DNA reads TGTGCCAGCAGCCCTAGATCGGACAGCAAATACGAGCAGTACTTC. Translating it yields CASSPRSDSKYEQYF.